A selection of T cell receptor beta chains follows, all from one sample in a study of cytomegalovirus exposure and HLA in healthy donors. Measured with immunoSEQ multiplex PCR; TCRdb has only the in-frame clones, and not every one. The sample holds some 130,000 clones, about three quarters seen once. The sample consisted of PBMCs. These receptors were taken from a woman aged 40-49 years in good health and CMV-seronegative. Each CDR3 is given with its conserved first and last residue. D genes are given only for firm matches. Clone sizes are given selectively: once, few, many, or a class where the clone is expanded.

>few|TRBV6-1|NA|TRBJ1-2
TGTGCCAGCAGTTCCATTTTGGACAGCTTCTATGGCTACACCTTC
CASSSILDSFYGYTF
>NA|TRBV4-3|TRBD1|TRBJ1-1
TGCGCCAGCAGCCACAAGTGGGGTTCTTTGGACAGGGCGAACACTGAAGCTTTCTTT
CASSHKWGSLDRANTEAFF
>NA|TRBV27|NA|TRBJ2-3
TGTGCCAGCAGTAGGGAGCGGGCGTTTAGCACAGATACGCAGTATTTT
CASSRERAFSTDTQYF
>NA|TRBV2|NA|TRBJ2-4
TGTGCCAGCAGAGGGTTTACAGGGAACATTCAGTACTTC
CASRGFTGNIQYF
>once|TRBV7-9|NA|TRBJ2-5
TGTGCCAGCAGCCCGCAGACAGGTTTGGAGACCCAGTACTTC
CASSPQTGLETQYF
>NA|TRBV27|NA|TRBJ2-5
TGTGCCAGCAGTAGGCAGGCAGGGGAGACCCAGTACTTC
CASSRQAGETQYF
>NA|TRBV2|NA|TRBJ2-3
TGTGCCAGCAGTGAAGGCGCCAGGGGAAGGACAGATACGCAGTATTTT
CASSEGARGRTDTQYF
>NA|TRBV10-3|TRBD1|TRBJ2-1
TGTGCCATCAAGTATGAAGCAGGGGGTTACAATGAGCAGTTCTTC
CAIKYEAGGYNEQFF
>NA|TRBV6-5|NA|TRBJ1-1
TGTGCCAGCAGTTACCGGGACAACAAGAACACTGAAGCTTTCTTT
CASSYRDNKNTEAFF
>NA|TRBV5-1|TRBD2|TRBJ2-3
TGCGCCAGCGCGACAAGCGGGGGGAGCACAGATACGCAGTATTTT
CASATSGGSTDTQYF
>NA|TRBV19|NA|TRBJ1-6
TGTGCCACCTTGGGGGGTTCCTATAATTCACCCCTCCACTTT
CATLGGSYNSPLHF
>NA|TRBV5-8|NA|TRBJ2-5
TGTGCCAGCAGCTTGGGTCAGACAGAACAAGAGACCCAGTACTTC
CASSLGQTEQETQYF
>NA|TRBV19|NA|TRBJ1-2
TGTGCCAGTAGTAACCGGACAGATTATGGCTACACCTTC
CASSNRTDYGYTF
>NA|TRBV29-1|TRBD1|TRBJ1-2
TGCAGCGGGGGACAGGACTATGGCTACACCTTC
CSGGQDYGYTF
>NA|TRBV18|TRBD1|TRBJ2-7
TGTGCCAGCTCCCTAACAGGGGGCGCTCAAGCCTACGAGCAGTACTTC
CASSLTGGAQAYEQYF
>NA|TRBV6-1|NA|TRBJ2-3
TGTGCCAGCAGTGAAGCGACAGGGAGGTCAGATACGCAGTATTTT
CASSEATGRSDTQYF
>NA|TRBV6-5|TRBD2|TRBJ2-6
TGTGCCAGCGGCGGGAGCTCTGGGGCCAACGTCCTGACTTTC
CASGGSSGANVLTF
>NA|TRBV4-1|NA|TRBJ1-5
TGCGCCAGCAGCCAGCACAGTAGCAATCAGCCCCAGCATTTT
CASSQHSSNQPQHF
>NA|TRBV7-2|NA|TRBJ1-1
TGTGCCAGCAGCTTCCACCCCCGTGGCGGCACTGAAGCTTTCTTT
CASSFHPRGGTEAFF
>NA|TRBV4-2|NA|TRBJ1-1
TGTGCCAGCAGCCAAGCGGCGGACTGGAACACTGAAGCTTTCTTT
CASSQAADWNTEAFF
>NA|TRBV5-4|NA|TRBJ2-2
TGTGCCAGCAGCTTGGGGCCCTTAAACACCGGGGAGCTGTTTTTT
CASSLGPLNTGELFF
>once|TRBV4-1|TRBD1|TRBJ2-7
TGCGCCAGCAGCATCCACCCGACAGGGACAGGGGCTAACGAGCAGTACTTC
CASSIHPTGTGANEQYF
>few|TRBV28|NA|TRBJ1-5
TGTGCCAGCAGCACATACGGAATAACAGGCCCCGATAGCAATCAGCCCCAGCATTTT
CASSTYGITGPDSNQPQHF
>NA|TRBV5-1|TRBD1|TRBJ2-2
TGCGCCAGCAGCCCAGCCCGACAGGGTTACACCGGGGAGCTGTTTTTT
CASSPARQGYTGELFF
>NA|TRBV6-6|NA|TRBJ1-1
TGTGCCAGCAGTTACGTTCCCAGGGGCGAAGCTTTCTTT
CASSYVPRGEAFF
>NA|TRBV4-2|NA|TRBJ1-5
TGTGCCAGCCGGGGGGGCGCAGGACAGCCCCAGCATTTT
CASRGGAGQPQHF
>NA|TRBV7-3|NA|TRBJ1-1
TGTGCCAGCAGCTTACAGGGGAATTCTGAAGCTTTCTTT
CASSLQGNSEAFF
>NA|TRBV25-1|NA|TRBJ1-1
TGTGCCAGCAGTGATCCCCGCAGGGTGAACACTGAAGCTTTCTTT
CASSDPRRVNTEAFF
>NA|TRBV5-4|NA|TRBJ1-6
TGTGCCAGCAGCGTACAGGGTAGCATATCCTATTCACCCCTCCACTTT
CASSVQGSISYSPLHF
>NA|TRBV7-9|NA|TRBJ1-1
TGTGCCAGCAGGAATGGGGCGAACACTGAAGCTTTCTTT
CASRNGANTEAFF
>NA|TRBV4-1|NA|TRBJ2-1
TGCGCCAGCAGCCAAGATCCGTCTGGGGGCGCCGGACAGTTCTTC
CASSQDPSGGAGQFF
>once|TRBV2|NA|TRBJ1-2
TGTGCCAGCAGTGTAGGGGGTGGCTACACCTTC
CASSVGGGYTF
>NA|TRBV5-4|NA|TRBJ2-1
TGTGCCAGCAGCTTAGCGGCCCGGGATGAGCAGTTCTTC
CASSLAARDEQFF
>NA|TRBV5-8|TRBD1|TRBJ1-2
TGTGCCAGCACCGGGTGGGACAGGCTCCCTCCTGGCTACACCTTC
CASTGWDRLPPGYTF
>NA|TRBV10-2|TRBD1|TRBJ2-7
TGCGCCAGCAGGGGGACAGGGAAGTACGAGCAGTACTTC
CASRGTGKYEQYF
>NA|TRBV19|NA|TRBJ1-1
TGTGCCAGTAGTATACCTCAGGGAGGGTACACTGAAGCTTTCTTT
CASSIPQGGYTEAFF
>NA|TRBV28|TRBD2|TRBJ2-3
TGTGCCAGCAGTCAGCCAGCGGGGGGGTCAGATACGCAGTATTTT
CASSQPAGGSDTQYF
>NA|TRBV7-2|TRBD1|TRBJ1-4
TGTGCCAGCAGCTATACAACAGGGGACGAAAAACTGTTTTTT
CASSYTTGDEKLFF
>NA|TRBV9|NA|TRBJ1-2
TGTGCCAGCAGCGCTCCGGAAGCGACAGGAGACTATGGCTACACCTTC
CASSAPEATGDYGYTF
>NA|TRBV10-3|NA|TRBJ1-6
TGTGCCACCCAAACAGGGAAAGGGTTCGTCCGGTTTAATTCACCCCTCCACTTT
CATQTGKGFVRFNSPLHF
>NA|TRBV7-2|NA|TRBJ1-6
TGTGCCAGCAGCTTTAACAAGTCACCCCTCCACTTT
CASSFNKSPLHF
>NA|TRBV11-2|TRBD1|TRBJ2-7
TGTGCCAGCAGCTTAGAGGGGGGGACAGGGAGATACGAGCAGTACTTC
CASSLEGGTGRYEQYF
>NA|TRBV15|NA|TRBJ1-2
TGTGCCACCAGCAGAGAGAAGCCACGGGACACCGCCTTCTATGGCTACACCTTC
CATSREKPRDTAFYGYTF
>NA|TRBV5-1|TRBD2|TRBJ2-5
TGCGCCAGCAGCTTGGATCCTAGCGGGGGAGCACAAGAGACCCAGTACTTC
CASSLDPSGGAQETQYF
>once|TRBV15|NA|TRBJ2-5
TGTGCCACCAGCAGAGATTTGGGACTGGAGACCCAGTACTTC
CATSRDLGLETQYF
>NA|TRBV4-1|NA|TRBJ1-2
TGCGCCAGCAGCCTTCGAACACAGGACTATGGCTACACCTTC
CASSLRTQDYGYTF
>NA|TRBV5-1|NA|TRBJ2-6
TGCGCCAGCAGCTTGTCGACAGTGCCTGGGGCCAACGTCCTGACTTTC
CASSLSTVPGANVLTF
>NA|TRBV7-9|TRBD1|TRBJ2-2
TGTGCCAGCAGCCCGACAGGGAATCAAAGGATCGGGGAGCTGTTTTTT
CASSPTGNQRIGELFF
>NA|TRBV7-9|NA|TRBJ2-3
TGTGCCAGCAGCTTAGCACGGGATACGCAGTATTTT
CASSLARDTQYF
>NA|TRBV21-1|NA|TRBJ2-2
TGTGCCAGCAGCAAAGCGAAGGGACAATCTAACACCGGGGAGCTGTTTTTT
CASSKAKGQSNTGELFF
>NA|TRBV9|NA|TRBJ1-1
TGTGCCAGCAGCGTAGAAGACAGGAACACTGAAGCTTTCTTT
CASSVEDRNTEAFF
>NA|TRBV28|NA|TRBJ1-5
TGTGCCAGCAGTCATTTTCAGGGTAGCAATCAGCCCCAGCATTTT
CASSHFQGSNQPQHF
>NA|TRBV9|TRBD2|TRBJ2-1
TGTGCCAGCAGCGCCTCGGCGGGGGGGGTTCTCTACAATGAGCAGTTCTTC
CASSASAGGVLYNEQFF
>NA|TRBV5-1|NA|TRBJ2-3
TGCGCCAGCAGCTGGGGGAGGGATACGCAGTATTTT
CASSWGRDTQYF
>NA|TRBV29-1|TRBD2|TRBJ2-1
TGCAGAATTGGATCGGGGGGGCAGGGTGAGCAGTTCTTC
CRIGSGGQGEQFF